This T cell receptor beta chain was identified during a study of T cell responses to AZD1222 COVID-19 vaccine. Whole-study results and caveats: Repertoire samples came only from after the peak T cell response.

As concerns this clone: Its antigen is not known.

Sequencing was performed with immunoSEQ multiplex PCR; in TCRdb, only in-frame clones are kept and a portion is missing. The sample has about 170,000 clones; roughly 92% are singletons. Germline CDR1 reads PRHDT; CDR2 reads FYEKMQ (reference sequence). The CDR3 sequence is 16 residues long. The V segment lost 3 bases and the J segment 2 bases; nucleotides outside the gene matches: 3. The starting material was peripheral blood, obtained on day 0 of AZD1222 vaccination. The rearrangement links TRBV13 to TRBJ2-1; 11 bases align to TRBD2. This clonotype originated in an adult in good health. CDR3 in amino acids: CASSFMTSGTYNEQFF. The CDR3 DNA reads TGTGCCAGCAGCTTTATGACTAGCGGGACCTACAATGAGCAGTTCTTC.